The 32 T cell receptor beta chains presented below share a single source sample, sequenced in a study of regulatory T cells in long-lasting Graves disease. Documented time point: newly diagnosed GD, antithyroid drugs for less than 3 months. The TCR library was made from RNA extracted from PBMCs. HTBI primers from iRepertoire and Arm-PCR of CDR3 regions yielded the TCR beta libraries. One entry per CDR3 protein results from TCRdb running MiXCR on the multiplex PCR reads. The table shows approximately 300,000 distinct CDR3 sequences, with approximately 20% occurring only once. Sample: peripheral blood mononuclear cells (PBMCs), taken at new diagnosis, from a patient treated with antithyroid drugs. The origin of the receptors is a female donor with Graves disease.

The sample holds many counts of this clonotype. This chain links TRBV6-1 with TRBJ2-1; no clear D. This CDR3 has 12 amino acids. Germline CDR1 and CDR2: MNHNS and SASEGT. V lost 6 bases, J lost 12 bases, and 15 bases lay in between. Here the CDR3 reads CASSPRTDSQFF. The CDR3 DNA sequence: TGTGCCAGCAGCCCCCGAACAGACTCGCAGTTCTTC.

This chain uses TRBV7-2 with TRBJ2-3; TRBD1 or TRBD2 may be the D gene (5 bases each). The germline V and J ends were trimmed by 6 bases and 2 bases, with 15 bases remaining between them. Per the germline V gene, CDR1 is SGHTA and CDR2 is FQGNSA. This CDR3 spans 15 amino acids. The DNA of the CDR3 is TGTGCCAGCAGTTTTAGGGGCGACTACACAGATACGCAGTATTTT. Amino acid sequence: CASSFRGDYTDTQYF.

This clonotype has just a few counts. The genes are TRBV5-5 and TRBJ2-3, with 7 positions matching TRBD1. Germline CDR1 and CDR2: SGHKS and YYEKEE (reference sequence). V dropped 3 bases and J dropped 1; count of bases not matched to a gene: 8. This CDR3 has 16 amino acids. This chain's CDR3 is CASSSRQGPGTDTQYF. The CDR3 DNA reads TGTGCCAGCAGCTCCAGACAGGGTCCCGGCACAGATACGCAGTATTTT.

In regard to this clonotype: A far larger clone is a single base away, which makes a read error likely. The J gene is TRBJ2-1, the V gene TRBV2; 10 nucleotides line up with TRBD2. The J call may be in error: the DNA end matches TRBJ2-5 better. Germline lookup yields CDR1 SNHLY and CDR2 FYNNEI. The CDR3 is 14 amino acids. CDR3 in amino acids: CAGSTGLAAETQYF. The CDR3 bases are TGTGCCGGCTCCACAGGACTAGCGGCAGAGACCCAGTACTTC.

This clonotype appeared many times. The chain couples TRBV12-3 or TRBV12-4 to TRBJ2-2; D may match TRBD1 or TRBD2 (5 bases each). The V end lost 1 base, the J end lost 6 bases, and 15 bases lay between the germline ends. The CDR3 is 16 residues long. The CDR3 nucleotides read TGTGCCAGCAGTTTAGGGGACCCAGGACTGGCCGGGGAGCTGTTTTTT. It yields the protein CASSLGDPGLAGELFF.

This clonotype was observed at least ten times. V gene TRBV6-5 combines with J gene TRBJ1-5, with a weak D call TRBD1 (6 bases). V was shortened by 4 bases and J by 3 bases, with 10 bases between the two germline ends. Germline loops: CDR1 MNHEY, CDR2 SVGAGI. This CDR3 contains 14 residues. This chain's CDR3 is CASSSRTDNQPQHF. The CDR3 DNA reads TGTGCCAGCAGTTCGCGGACAGACAATCAGCCCCAGCATTTT.

This clonotype was counted at least ten times. This sequence joins TRBV3-1 and TRBJ2-1; TRBD1 might be the D (6 bases). The CDR3 length is 15 residues. V was cut by 1 base and J by 3 bases, with 10 bases left in between. Germline V gene data show CDR1 as LGHDT and CDR2 as YNNKEL (reference sequence). CDR3: CASSQVTGYYNEQFF. In DNA form, the CDR3 reads TGTGCCAGCAGCCAAGTAACAGGGTACTACAATGAGCAGTTCTTC.

This clonotype was picked up many times. V is TRBV19 and J is TRBJ2-3; TRBD1 matches 8 bases. Germline CDR1 LNHDA, CDR2 SQIVND (reference sequence). The CDR3 totals 15 residues. The trim removed 4 bases at V and 0 bases at J, leaving 3 bases unmatched. CDR3 amino acids: CASSRQGRSTDTQYF. The CDR3 DNA reads as TGTGCCAGTAGTAGACAGGGGCGAAGCACAGATACGCAGTATTTT.

This clonotype was observed many times. This chain joins TRBV5-1 and TRBJ2-7; TRBD2 aligns across 8 bases. This CDR3 comprises 15 residues. Germline CDR1 reads SGHRS; CDR2 reads YFSETQ. Trimming removed 1 base from V and 0 bases from J; junction bases left unmatched: 3. CDR3 DNA: TGCGCCAGCAGCTTGATGGCGGGAGGCTCCTACGAGCAGTACTTC. Its protein is CASSLMAGGSYEQYF. The full variable domain, completed using reference TRBV5-1 and TRBJ2-7, is KAGVTQTPRYLIKTRGQQVTLSCSPISGHRSVSWYQQTPGQGLQFLFEYFSETQRNKGNFPGRFSGRQFSNSRSEMNVSTLELGDSALYLCASSLMAGGSYEQYFGPGTRLTVT.

This clonotype showed up many times. V and J are TRBV7-8 and TRBJ2-5; the D gene could be TRBD1 or TRBD2 (5 bases each). Germline V lookup: CDR1 SGHVS, CDR2 FQNEAQ. The length of the CDR3 is 16 residues. V was pared by 1 base and J by 1 base, with 13 bases between. CDR3 sequence (DNA): TGTGCCAGCAGCTTAGTCTATGCCGGGACCCAAGAGACCCAGTACTTC. This sequence encodes CASSLVYAGTQETQYF. The whole variable domain, remainder taken from reference TRBV7-8 and TRBJ2-5, is GAGVSQSPRYKVAKRGQDVALRCDPISGHVSLFWYQQALGQGPEFLTYFQNEAQLDKSGLPSDRFFAERPEGSVSTLKIQRTQQEDSAVYLCASSLVYAGTQETQYFGPGTRLLVL.

This clonotype was seen ten or more times. The chain links TRBV6-5 to TRBJ1-5; D may be TRBD1 (5 bases). Germline CDR1 is MNHEY and CDR2 is SVGAGI. CDR3 length: 15 residues. V was shortened by 0 bases and J by 0 bases, with 6 bases between the two germline ends. CDR3 residues: CASSYSRDSNQPQHF. CDR3 DNA: TGTGCCAGCAGTTACTCCAGGGATAGCAATCAGCCCCAGCATTTT.

The chain has TRBV15 and TRBJ1-5; possible D gene TRBD1, 6 bases. With 0 bases removed from V and 0 bases from J, the gap between germline ends came to 18 bases. The CDR3 is 19 residues long. Germline CDR1 and CDR2: LNHNV and YYDKDF (reference sequence). The CDR3 nucleotides are TGTGCCACCAGCAGAGATCTTGGGGGAGGGGGATATAGCAATCAGCCCCAGCATTTT. It yields the protein CATSRDLGGGGYSNQPQHF. Full variable domain (remainder filled in from reference TRBV15 and TRBJ1-5): DAMVIQNPRYQVTQFGKPVTLSCSQTLNHNVMYWYQQKSSQAPKLLFHYYDKDFNNEADTPDNFQSRRPNTSFCFLDIRSPGLGDTAMYLCATSRDLGGGGYSNQPQHFGDGTRLSIL.

A note on this clonotype: This may stem from a read error, because a much larger clone lies one nucleotide away. CDR3 in amino acids: CASSSPAGTGSDEQFF. The CDR3 DNA sequence: TGTGCCAGCAGCTCACCCGCCGGGACAGGGAGCGACGAGCAGTTCTTC. This sequence joins TRBV5-6 and TRBJ2-1; 9 bases are a match to TRBD1. J was trimmed by 10 bases and V by 3 bases; bases with no gene match: 14. Germline V gene lookup returns CDR1 SGHDT and CDR2 YYEEEE. This CDR3 spans 16 amino acids. Using reference TRBV5-6 and TRBJ2-1 for the parts outside the CDR3, the full variable domain is DAGVTQSPTHLIKTRGQQVTLRCSPKSGHDTVSWYQQALGQGPQFIFQYYEEEERQRGNFPDRFSGHQFPNYSSELNVNALLLGDSALYLCASSSPAGTGSDEQFFGPGTRLTVL.

In this sample, this clonotype turned up many times. V is TRBV5-4 and J is TRBJ1-4; the D gene is possibly TRBD1 (5 bases). CDR3 size: 14 residues. Trimming removed 5 bases at V and 5 bases at J, with 13 bases between. In germline, CDR1 is SGHNT, CDR2 YYREEE (reference sequence). The CDR3 DNA sequence: TGTGCCAGCAGTTGGGGACTGGAGAATGAAAAACTGTTTTTT. It specifies CASSWGLENEKLFF.

This clonotype appeared many times. One end of the junction does not line up with germline, which may come from a read error. This chain connects TRBV2 to TRBJ2-1, with 13 bases fitting TRBD2. The CDR3 length is 14 residues. From germline, CDR1 is SNHLY and CDR2 FYNNEI. CDR3 in DNA: TGTGCCAGCAGTGAAATGGGACTAGCGGGACCAACCCCCTTC. As protein: CASSEMGLAGPTPF.

This clonotype was detected ten times or more. The rearrangement uses TRBV28 and TRBJ2-7; possible D gene TRBD1, 6 bases. The CDR3 runs to 12 residues. Germline-derived CDR1 and CDR2 are MDHEN and SYDVKM. Trimming removed 2 bases from V and 10 bases from J, with 12 bases in between. CDR3 sequence: CASSLPGTSQYF. The DNA of the CDR3 is TGTGCCAGCAGTTTACCCGGGACAAGTCAGTACTTC.

There are a few counts of this clonotype. The J gene is TRBJ2-3, the V gene TRBV27, with D perhaps matching TRBD2 (5 bases). CDR1 and CDR2 from the germline V gene are MNHEY and SMNVEV (reference sequence). The length of the CDR3 is 13 residues. V was trimmed by 3 bases and J by 6 bases, leaving 10 bases between them. The CDR3 protein is CASSFHCGDTQYF. In DNA, the CDR3 is TGTGCCAGCAGTTTTCATTGCGGGGATACGCAGTATTTT.

This clonotype was recorded a few times. The chain recombines TRBV6-2 or TRBV6-3 with TRBJ2-2; 10 bases agree with TRBD2. The CDR3 totals 19 residues. Germline V gene lookup returns CDR1 MNHEY and CDR2 SVGEGT. The J segment lost 1 base and the V segment lost 2 bases, leaving 10 bases of the junction unmatched. The CDR3, as DNA: TGTGCCAGCAGTTACCCAGCGGGAGGGCCGAAAGTGAACACCGGGGAGCTGTTTTTT. This gives the protein CASSYPAGGPKVNTGELFF.

At least ten counts were recorded for this clonotype. The genes are TRBV27 and TRBJ2-1, with D perhaps assigned TRBD1 or TRBD2 (5 bases each). The germline V gene encodes CDR1 MNHEY and CDR2 SMNVEV (reference sequence). Trimming cost V 6 bases and J 8 bases, with 20 bases left between them. This CDR3 region has 15 residues. The CDR3 sequence is CASSAGTDAVYEQFF. The CDR3, as DNA: TGTGCCAGCAGCGCAGGGACGGACGCAGTCTATGAGCAGTTCTTC.

Ten or more counts support this clonotype. The chain combines TRBV10-3 with TRBJ2-1; 16 positions match TRBD2. Trimming removed 0 bases from V and 8 bases from J; junction bases left unmatched: 4. The CDR3 length is 17 residues. Per germline, CDR1 ENHRY and CDR2 SYGVKD. The CDR3 sequence: CAISESPGLAGGHEQFF. The DNA for the CDR3 is TGTGCCATCAGTGAGTCGCCGGGACTAGCGGGAGGGCATGAGCAGTTCTTC.

This clonotype was picked up many times. V and J are TRBV12-3 or TRBV12-4 and TRBJ1-6; D might be TRBD1 (5 bases). This CDR3 region has 15 residues. V shed 6 bases and J shed 7 bases, with 16 bases lying between them. CDR3 sequence reads: CASRPPEGLNSPLHF. The CDR3 DNA is TGTGCCAGCAGGCCTCCCGAGGGGCTCAATTCACCCCTCCACTTT.

This clonotype was observed at least ten times. The chain links TRBV6-5 to TRBJ2-1; D ambiguous. The CDR3 is 13 amino acids. Germline values: CDR1 MNHEY, CDR2 SVGAGI. Trimming pared 0 bases from V and 7 bases from J, leaving 7 bases between. The CDR3 is CASSYSASNEQFF. In nucleotides, the CDR3 is TGTGCCAGCAGTTACTCGGCCAGTAATGAGCAGTTCTTC.

This clonotype has a count of ten or more. V is TRBV10-3 and J is TRBJ2-2; 8 bases are a match to TRBD2. Germline CDR1 reads ENHRY; CDR2 reads SYGVKD. After removal of 8 bases from V and 6 bases from J, the junction contained 5 bases not matched to a gene. The CDR3 is made up of 13 amino acids. The CDR3 DNA is TGTGCCATCTCAGCGACTAGCGCCGGGGAGCTGTTTTTT. As protein: CAISATSAGELFF.

This clonotype was seen more than once but under ten times. The gene calls are TRBV19 and TRBJ2-5, with 7 nucleotides matching TRBD2. With 4 bases clipped from V and 3 bases from J, the junction kept 8 bases outside the gene matches. CDR3 length: 15 residues. Per germline, CDR1 LNHDA and CDR2 SQIVND (reference sequence). The CDR3 bases are TGTGCCAGTAGTAACCGGCGGGAGATAAAAGAGACCCAGTACTTC. Its translation: CASSNRREIKETQYF.

This clonotype was counted many times. The rearrangement uses TRBV28 and TRBJ2-7; possibly TRBD2 for D (6 bases). The V gene's germline CDR1 is MDHEN and CDR2 SYDVKM. This CDR3 contains 15 residues. V was shortened by 8 bases and J by 3 bases, with 20 bases between the two germline ends. CDR3 sequence reads: CASFSTGVSIYEQYF. DNA for the CDR3: TGTGCCAGCTTCTCAACGGGAGTCAGCATCTACGAGCAGTACTTC. Complete variable domain (other parts from reference TRBV28 and TRBJ2-7): DVKVTQSSRYLVKRTGEKVFLECVQDMDHENMFWYRQDPGLGLRLIYFSYDVKMKEKGDIPEGYSVSREKKERFSLILESASTNQTSMYLCASFSTGVSIYEQYFGPGTRLTVT.

Ten or more counts support this clonotype. The J gene is TRBJ2-3, the V gene TRBV2, with TRBD2 matching 8 bases. In germline, CDR1 is SNHLY, CDR2 FYNNEI. This CDR3 is built from 12 residues. The junction had 4 bases not matched to a gene; V was cut back by 6 bases and J by 8 bases. The CDR3 spells CASSGRGGTQYF. CDR3 nucleotides: TGTGCCAGCAGCGGACGGGGGGGTACGCAGTATTTT.

This clonotype came up a few times. The V call is TRBV2, the J call TRBJ1-5, with 8 bases fitting TRBD1. Germline values: CDR1 SNHLY, CDR2 FYNNEI. V gave up 4 bases and J gave up 7 bases; unmatched junction bases: 9. The CDR3 totals 15 residues. CDR3 sequence reads: CASSGTGSGEQPQHF. Here the CDR3 DNA reads TGTGCCAGCAGTGGGACAGGGTCAGGGGAGCAGCCCCAGCATTTT. The full variable domain, in which reference TRBV2 and TRBJ1-5 provide the parts outside the CDR3, is EPEVTQTPSHQVTQMGQEVILRCVPISNHLYFYWYRQILGQKVEFLVSFYNNEISEKSEIFDDQFSVERPDGSNFTLKIRSTKLEDSAMYFCASSGTGSGEQPQHFGDGTRLSIL.

The CDR3 region is CASSLDGVGGASKNIQYF. The DNA of the CDR3 is TGCGCCAGCAGCTTGGACGGGGTAGGGGGCGCGTCCAAAAACATTCAGTACTTC. The genes are TRBV5-1 and TRBJ2-4; 7 bases fit TRBD1. V gave up 0 bases and J gave up 2 bases; unmatched junction bases: 11. CDR3 length equals 18 residues. Per germline, CDR1 SGHRS and CDR2 YFSETQ.

The rearrangement links TRBV28 to TRBJ1-2, with a tentative D call TRBD1 (5 bases). The germline V and J ends were trimmed by 4 bases and 6 bases, with 15 bases remaining between them. The CDR3 runs 14 residues. Germline V CDR1 and CDR2: MDHEN, SYDVKM. CDR3 residues: CASSSPGQNDGYTF. The DNA of the CDR3 is TGTGCCAGCAGTTCACCGGGGCAGAATGATGGCTACACCTTC.

The J gene is TRBJ2-7, the V gene TRBV5-5; D call uncertain. The CDR3 covers 11 residues. Germline CDR1 is SGHKS and CDR2 is YYEKEE (reference sequence). Trimming left V 2 bases short and J 5 bases short, with 5 bases between. DNA for the CDR3: TGTGCCAGCAGCTTACCCCACGAGCAGTACTTC. Protein: CASSLPHEQYF.

The sample holds many counts of this clonotype. The chain employs TRBV28 and TRBJ2-7; possibly TRBD1 for D (6 bases). The CDR3 has 13 amino acids. The germline gives CDR1 MDHEN, CDR2 SYDVKM. The V end lost 10 bases, the J end lost 4 bases, and 17 bases lay between the germline ends. CDR3: CATLLGTHYEQYF. CDR3 bases: TGTGCCACCCTGCTAGGGACACATTACGAGCAGTACTTC.

This clonotype was counted many times. The chain employs TRBV11-2 and TRBJ1-2, with 11 nucleotides matching TRBD1. V lost 5 bases and J lost 1; bases outside the gene matches: 9. CDR1 and CDR2 (germline): SGHAT, FQNNGV. There are 17 residues in the CDR3. CDR3 in DNA: TGTGCCAGCAGCCAAGGGACAGGGGGGACCCTTAACTATGGCTACACCTTC. It codes for CASSQGTGGTLNYGYTF.